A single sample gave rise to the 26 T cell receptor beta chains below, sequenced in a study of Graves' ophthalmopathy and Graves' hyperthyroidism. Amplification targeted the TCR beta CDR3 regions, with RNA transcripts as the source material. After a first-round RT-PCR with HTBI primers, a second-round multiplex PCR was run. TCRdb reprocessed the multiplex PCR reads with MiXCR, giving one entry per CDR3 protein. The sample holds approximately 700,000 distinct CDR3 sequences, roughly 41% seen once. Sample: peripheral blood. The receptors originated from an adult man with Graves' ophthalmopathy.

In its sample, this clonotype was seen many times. CDR3 nucleotides: TGTGCCAGCAGCTTAAGGGGCAGGGGTAGATTTGAGACCCAGTACTTC. This encodes CASSLRGRGRFETQYF. The rearrangement uses TRBV7-3 and TRBJ2-5; D is perhaps TRBD1 (6 bases). From germline, CDR1 is SGHTA and CDR2 FQGTGA. V shed 1 base and J shed 5 bases, with 17 bases lying between them. The CDR3 covers 16 residues.

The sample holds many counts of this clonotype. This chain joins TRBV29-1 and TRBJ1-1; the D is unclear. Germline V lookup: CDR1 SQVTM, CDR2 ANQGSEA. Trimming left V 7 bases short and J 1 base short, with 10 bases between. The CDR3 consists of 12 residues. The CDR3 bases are TGCAGCGCCTACGAGGGGAACACTGAAGCTTTCTTT. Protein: CSAYEGNTEAFF.

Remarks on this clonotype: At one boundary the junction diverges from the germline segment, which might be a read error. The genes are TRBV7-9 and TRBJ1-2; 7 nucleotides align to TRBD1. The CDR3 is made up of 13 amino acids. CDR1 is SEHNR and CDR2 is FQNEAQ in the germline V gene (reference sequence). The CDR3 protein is CASTLEGALGYTF. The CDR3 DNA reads TGTGCCAGCACCTTAGAGGGGGCTTTGGGCTACACCTTC.

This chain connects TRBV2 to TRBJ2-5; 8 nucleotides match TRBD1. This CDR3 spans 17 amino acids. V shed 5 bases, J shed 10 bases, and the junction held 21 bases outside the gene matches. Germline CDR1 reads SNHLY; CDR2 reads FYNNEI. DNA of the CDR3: TGTGCCAGCAGTAACAACCCAGGGACAGGCGGGAAAGAAATCCAGTACTTC. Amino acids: CASSNNPGTGGKEIQYF.

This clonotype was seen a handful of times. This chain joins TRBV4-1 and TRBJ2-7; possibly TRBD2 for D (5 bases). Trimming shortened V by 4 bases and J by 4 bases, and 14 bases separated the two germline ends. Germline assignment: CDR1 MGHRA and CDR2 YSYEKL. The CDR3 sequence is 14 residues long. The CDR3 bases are TGCGCCAGCAGCCCCCCTCGAGAGCGGTACGAGCAGTACTTC. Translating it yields CASSPPRERYEQYF.

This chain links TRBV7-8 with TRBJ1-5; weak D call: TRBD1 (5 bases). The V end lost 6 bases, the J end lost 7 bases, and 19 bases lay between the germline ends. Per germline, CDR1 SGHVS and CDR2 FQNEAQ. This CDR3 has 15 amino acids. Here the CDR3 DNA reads TGTGCCAGCAGAGGGGAGGGAGGCTACGAGCAGCCCCAGCATTTT. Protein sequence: CASRGEGGYEQPQHF.

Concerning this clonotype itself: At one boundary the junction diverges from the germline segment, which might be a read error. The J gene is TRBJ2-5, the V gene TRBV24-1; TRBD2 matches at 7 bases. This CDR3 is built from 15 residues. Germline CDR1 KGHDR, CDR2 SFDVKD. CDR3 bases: TGTGCCACTAGTGAAGGGCGGGAGATAGGAGAGACCCAGTACTTC. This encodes CATSEGREIGETQYF.

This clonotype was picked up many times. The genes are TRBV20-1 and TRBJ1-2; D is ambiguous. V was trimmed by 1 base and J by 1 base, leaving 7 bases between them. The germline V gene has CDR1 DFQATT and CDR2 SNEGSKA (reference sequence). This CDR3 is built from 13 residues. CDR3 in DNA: TGCAGTGCTAGAGCCGGAGATAACTATGGCTACACCTTC. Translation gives CSARAGDNYGYTF.

In nucleotides, the CDR3 is TGTGCCAGCAGTGAAGCCTGGACAGGGGGCAATCAGCCCCAGCATTTT. Its protein is CASSEAWTGGNQPQHF. This chain uses TRBV2 with TRBJ1-5, with TRBD1 identical over 9 bases. V lost 0 bases, J lost 2 bases, and 2 bases stayed unmatched. Germline V CDR1 and CDR2: SNHLY, FYNNEI. CDR3 length: 16 residues.

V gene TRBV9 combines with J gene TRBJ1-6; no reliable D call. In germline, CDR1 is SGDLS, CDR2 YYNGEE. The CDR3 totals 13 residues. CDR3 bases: TGTGCTAGGTCAGACGTCAATAATTCACCCCTCCACTTT. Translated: CARSDVNNSPLHF.

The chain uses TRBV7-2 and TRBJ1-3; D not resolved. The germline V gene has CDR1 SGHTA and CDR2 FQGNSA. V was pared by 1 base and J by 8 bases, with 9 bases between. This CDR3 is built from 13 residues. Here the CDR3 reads CASSLGLGYTIYF. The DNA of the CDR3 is TGTGCCAGCAGCTTAGGGCTTGGCTACACCATATATTTT. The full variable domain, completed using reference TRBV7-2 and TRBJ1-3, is GAGVSQSPSNKVTEKGKDVELRCDPISGHTALYWYRQSLGQGLEFLIYFQGNSAPDKSGLPSDRFSAERTGGSVSTLTIQRTQQEDSAVYLCASSLGLGYTIYFGEGSWLTVV.

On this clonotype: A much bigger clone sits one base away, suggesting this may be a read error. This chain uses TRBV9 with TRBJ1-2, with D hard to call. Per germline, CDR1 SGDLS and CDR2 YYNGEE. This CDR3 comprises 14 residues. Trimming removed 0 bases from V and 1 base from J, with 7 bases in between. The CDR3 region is CASSVGIINYGYTF. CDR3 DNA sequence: TGTGCCAGCAGCGTAGGCATTATTAACTATGGCTACACCTTC.

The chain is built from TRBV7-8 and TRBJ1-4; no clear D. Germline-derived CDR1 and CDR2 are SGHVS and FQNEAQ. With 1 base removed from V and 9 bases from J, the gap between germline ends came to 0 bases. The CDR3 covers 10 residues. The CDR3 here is CASSLEKLFF. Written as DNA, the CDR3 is TGTGCCAGCAGCTTAGAAAAACTGTTTTTT.

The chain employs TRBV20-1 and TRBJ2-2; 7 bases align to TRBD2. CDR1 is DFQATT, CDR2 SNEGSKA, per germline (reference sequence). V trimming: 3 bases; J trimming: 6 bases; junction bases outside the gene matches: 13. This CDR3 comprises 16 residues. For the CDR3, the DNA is TGCAGTGCTAGTACTTTAAAGGGAGGGTTAGCCGGGGAGCTGTTTTTT. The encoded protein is CSASTLKGGLAGELFF.

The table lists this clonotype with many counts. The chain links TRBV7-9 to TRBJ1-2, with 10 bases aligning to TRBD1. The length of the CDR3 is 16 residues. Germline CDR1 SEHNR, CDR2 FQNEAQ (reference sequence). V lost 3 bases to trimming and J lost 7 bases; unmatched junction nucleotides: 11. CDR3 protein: CASSFSPGQGRGGYTF. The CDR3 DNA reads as TGTGCCAGCAGCTTCAGTCCGGGACAGGGGAGGGGTGGCTACACCTTC.

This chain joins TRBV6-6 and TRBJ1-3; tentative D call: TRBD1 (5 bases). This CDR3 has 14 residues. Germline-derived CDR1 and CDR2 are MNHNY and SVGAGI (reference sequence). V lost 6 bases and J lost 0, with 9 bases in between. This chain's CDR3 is CASRPGGSGNTIYF. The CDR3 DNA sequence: TGTGCCAGCAGACCGGGGGGCTCTGGAAACACCATATATTTT.

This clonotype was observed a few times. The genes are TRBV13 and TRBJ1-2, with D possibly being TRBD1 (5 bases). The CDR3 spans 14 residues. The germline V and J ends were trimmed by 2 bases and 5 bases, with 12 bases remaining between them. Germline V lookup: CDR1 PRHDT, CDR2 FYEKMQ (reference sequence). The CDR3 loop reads CASSLSKGLYGYTF. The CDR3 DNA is TGTGCCAGCAGCTTAAGTAAGGGACTGTATGGCTACACCTTC.

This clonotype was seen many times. The CDR3 coding sequence is TGTGCCAGCAGTTTAACGGGACAGAACTCTGGAAACACCATATATTTT. Translation gives CASSLTGQNSGNTIYF. The chain employs TRBV12-3 or TRBV12-4 and TRBJ1-3; 7 bases are shared with TRBD1. This CDR3 contains 16 residues. J was trimmed by 0 bases and V by 2 bases; bases with no gene match: 4.

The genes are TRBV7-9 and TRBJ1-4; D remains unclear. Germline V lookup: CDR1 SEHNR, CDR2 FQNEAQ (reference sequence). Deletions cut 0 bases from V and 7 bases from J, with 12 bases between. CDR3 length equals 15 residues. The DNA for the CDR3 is TGTGCCAGCAGCTTAGCGCGGGTGGGCGGTGAAAAACTGTTTTTT. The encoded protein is CASSLARVGGEKLFF.

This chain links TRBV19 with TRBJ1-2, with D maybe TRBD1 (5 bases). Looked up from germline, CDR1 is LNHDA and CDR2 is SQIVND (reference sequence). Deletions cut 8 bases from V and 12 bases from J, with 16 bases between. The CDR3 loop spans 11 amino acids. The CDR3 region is CASAEGPGNTF. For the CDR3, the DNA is TGTGCCAGTGCGGAGGGACCTGGAAACACCTTC.

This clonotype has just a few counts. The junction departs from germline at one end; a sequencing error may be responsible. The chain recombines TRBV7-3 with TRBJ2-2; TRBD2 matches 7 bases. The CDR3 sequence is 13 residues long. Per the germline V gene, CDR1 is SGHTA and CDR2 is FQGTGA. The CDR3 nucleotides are TGTACCAGCAGCTACGGGGGGTCCGGGGAGCTGTTTTTT. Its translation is CTSSYGGSGELFF.

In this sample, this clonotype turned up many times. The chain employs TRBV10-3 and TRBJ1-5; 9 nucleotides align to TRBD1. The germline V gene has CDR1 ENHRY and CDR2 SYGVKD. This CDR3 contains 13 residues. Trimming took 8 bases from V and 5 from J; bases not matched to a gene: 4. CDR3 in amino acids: CAIAGQGHQPQHF. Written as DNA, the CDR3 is TGTGCCATCGCGGGACAGGGCCATCAGCCCCAGCATTTT.

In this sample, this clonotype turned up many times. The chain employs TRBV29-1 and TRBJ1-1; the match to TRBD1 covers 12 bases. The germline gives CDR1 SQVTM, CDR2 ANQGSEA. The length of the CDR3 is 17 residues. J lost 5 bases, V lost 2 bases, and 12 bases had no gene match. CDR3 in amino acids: CSVESGTGGYLRTEAFF. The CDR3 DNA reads TGCAGCGTTGAATCCGGGACAGGGGGCTATTTGAGGACTGAAGCTTTCTTT. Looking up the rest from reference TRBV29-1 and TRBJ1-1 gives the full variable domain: SAVISQKPSRDICQRGTSLTIQCQVDSQVTMMFWYRQQPGQSLTLIATANQGSEATYESGFVIDKFPISRPNLTFSTLTVSNMSPEDSSIYLCSVESGTGGYLRTEAFFGQGTRLTVV.

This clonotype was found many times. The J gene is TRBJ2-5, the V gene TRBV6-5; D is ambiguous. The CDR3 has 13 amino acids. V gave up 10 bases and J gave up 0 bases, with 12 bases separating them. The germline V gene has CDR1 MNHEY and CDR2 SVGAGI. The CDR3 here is CATRSGYQETQYF. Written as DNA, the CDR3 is TGTGCCACCAGAAGTGGGTACCAAGAGACCCAGTACTTC.

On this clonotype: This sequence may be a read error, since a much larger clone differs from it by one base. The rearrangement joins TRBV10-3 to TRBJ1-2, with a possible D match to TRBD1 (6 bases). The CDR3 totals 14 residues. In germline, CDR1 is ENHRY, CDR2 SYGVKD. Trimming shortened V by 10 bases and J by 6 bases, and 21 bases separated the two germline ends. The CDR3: CATQATGTSHGYTF. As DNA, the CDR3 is TGTGCCACCCAGGCGACCGGGACAAGCCATGGCTACACCTTC.

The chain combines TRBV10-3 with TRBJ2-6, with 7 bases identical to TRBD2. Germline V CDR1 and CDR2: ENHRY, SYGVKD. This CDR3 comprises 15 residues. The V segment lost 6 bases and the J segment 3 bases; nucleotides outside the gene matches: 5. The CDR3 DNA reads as TGTGCCATCAGCAGGGAGGGCTATGGGGCCAACGTCCTGACTTTC. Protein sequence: CAISREGYGANVLTF.